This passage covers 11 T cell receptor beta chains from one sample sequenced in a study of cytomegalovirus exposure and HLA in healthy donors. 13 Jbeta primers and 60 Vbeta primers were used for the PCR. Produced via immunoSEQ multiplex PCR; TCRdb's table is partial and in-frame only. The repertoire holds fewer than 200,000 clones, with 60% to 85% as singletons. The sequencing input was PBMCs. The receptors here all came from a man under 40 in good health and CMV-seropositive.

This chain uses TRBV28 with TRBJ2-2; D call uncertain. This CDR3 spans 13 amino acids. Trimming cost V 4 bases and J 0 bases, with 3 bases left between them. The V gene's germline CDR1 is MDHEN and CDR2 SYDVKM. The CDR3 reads CASSSTNTGELFF. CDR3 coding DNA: TGTGCCAGCAGTTCAACGAACACCGGGGAGCTGTTTTTT.

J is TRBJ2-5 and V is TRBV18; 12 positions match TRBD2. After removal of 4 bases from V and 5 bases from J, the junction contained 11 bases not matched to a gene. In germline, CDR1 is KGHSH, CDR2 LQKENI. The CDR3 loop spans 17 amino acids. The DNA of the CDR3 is TGTGCCAGCTCACGCCGACGAGCTAGCGGGGGGGCGGAGACCCAGTACTTC. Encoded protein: CASSRRRASGGAETQYF.

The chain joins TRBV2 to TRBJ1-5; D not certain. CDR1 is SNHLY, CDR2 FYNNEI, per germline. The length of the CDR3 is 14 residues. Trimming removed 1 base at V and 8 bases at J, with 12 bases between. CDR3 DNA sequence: TGTGCCAGCAGTGAAGGAGAAGGGCGGGAGCCCCAGCATTTT. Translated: CASSEGEGREPQHF.

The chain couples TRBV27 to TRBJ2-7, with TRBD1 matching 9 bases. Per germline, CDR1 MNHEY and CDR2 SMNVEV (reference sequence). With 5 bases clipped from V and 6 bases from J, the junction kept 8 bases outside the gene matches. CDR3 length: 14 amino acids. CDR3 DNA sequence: TGTGCCAGCAGTGCCGGGACAGGGCCCCGCGAGCAGTACTTC. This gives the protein CASSAGTGPREQYF.

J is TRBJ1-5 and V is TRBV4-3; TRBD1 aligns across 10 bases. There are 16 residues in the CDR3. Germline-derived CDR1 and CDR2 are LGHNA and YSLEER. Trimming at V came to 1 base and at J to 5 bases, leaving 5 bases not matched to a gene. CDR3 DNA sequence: TGCGCCAGCAGCCAAGGGTTGGGACAGGGGCATCAGCCCCAGCATTTT. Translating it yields CASSQGLGQGHQPQHF.

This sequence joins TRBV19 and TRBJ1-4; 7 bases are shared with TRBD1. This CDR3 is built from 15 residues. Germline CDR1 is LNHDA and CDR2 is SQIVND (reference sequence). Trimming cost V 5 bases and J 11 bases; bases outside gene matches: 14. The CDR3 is CASSVQRGPPLKLFF. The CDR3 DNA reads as TGTGCCAGTAGTGTTCAGAGGGGGCCCCCCTTGAAACTGTTTTTT.

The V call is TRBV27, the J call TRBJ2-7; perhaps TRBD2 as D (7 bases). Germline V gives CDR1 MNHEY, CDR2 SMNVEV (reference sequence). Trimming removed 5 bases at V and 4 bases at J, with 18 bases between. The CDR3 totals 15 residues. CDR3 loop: CASSPRGAVLYEQYF. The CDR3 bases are TGTGCCAGCAGTCCCCGGGGGGCCGTATTGTACGAGCAGTACTTC.

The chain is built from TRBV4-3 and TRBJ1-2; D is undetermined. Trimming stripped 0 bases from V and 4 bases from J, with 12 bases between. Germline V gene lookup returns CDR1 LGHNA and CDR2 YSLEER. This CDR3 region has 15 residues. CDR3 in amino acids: CASSQDRRQRYGYTF. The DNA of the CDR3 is TGCGCCAGCAGCCAAGATCGGCGTCAGCGCTATGGCTACACCTTC.

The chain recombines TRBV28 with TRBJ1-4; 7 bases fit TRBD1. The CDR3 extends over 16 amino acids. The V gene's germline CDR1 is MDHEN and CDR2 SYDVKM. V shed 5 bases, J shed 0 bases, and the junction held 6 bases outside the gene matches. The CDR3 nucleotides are TGTGCCAGCAGTGACGAGGGGGCTGCAACTAATGAAAAACTGTTTTTT. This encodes CASSDEGAATNEKLFF.

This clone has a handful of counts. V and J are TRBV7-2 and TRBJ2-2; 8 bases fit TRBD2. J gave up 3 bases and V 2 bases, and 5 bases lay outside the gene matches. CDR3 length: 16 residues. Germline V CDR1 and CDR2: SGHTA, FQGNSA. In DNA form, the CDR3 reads TGTGCCAGCAGCTTATTTGCGGGGGGTGACACCGGGGAGCTGTTTTTT. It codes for CASSLFAGGDTGELFF.

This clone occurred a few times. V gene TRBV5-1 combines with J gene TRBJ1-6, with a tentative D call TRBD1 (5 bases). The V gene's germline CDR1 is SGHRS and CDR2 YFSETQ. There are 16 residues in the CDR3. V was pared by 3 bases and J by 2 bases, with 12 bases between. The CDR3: CASSWNRKTYNSPLHF. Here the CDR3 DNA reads TGCGCCAGCAGCTGGAACAGGAAAACCTATAATTCACCCCTCCACTTT.